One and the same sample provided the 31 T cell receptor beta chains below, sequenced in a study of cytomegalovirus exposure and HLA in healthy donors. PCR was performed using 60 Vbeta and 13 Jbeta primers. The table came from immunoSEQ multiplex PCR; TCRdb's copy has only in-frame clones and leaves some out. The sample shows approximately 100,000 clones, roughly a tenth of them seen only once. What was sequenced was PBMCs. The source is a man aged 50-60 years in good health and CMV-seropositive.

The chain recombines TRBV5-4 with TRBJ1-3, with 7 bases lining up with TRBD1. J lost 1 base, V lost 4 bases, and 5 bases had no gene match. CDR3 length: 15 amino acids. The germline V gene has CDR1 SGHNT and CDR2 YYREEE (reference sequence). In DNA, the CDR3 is TGTGCCAGCAGCCCGCGGGGACAGTCTGGAAACACCATATATTTT. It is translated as CASSPRGQSGNTIYF.

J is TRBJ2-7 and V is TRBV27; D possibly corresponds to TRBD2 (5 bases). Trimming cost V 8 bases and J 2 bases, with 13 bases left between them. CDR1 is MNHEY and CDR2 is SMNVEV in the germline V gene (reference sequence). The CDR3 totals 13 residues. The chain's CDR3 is CASSSDGTYEQYF. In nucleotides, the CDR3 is TGTGCCAGCTCATCGGACGGGACCTACGAGCAGTACTTC.

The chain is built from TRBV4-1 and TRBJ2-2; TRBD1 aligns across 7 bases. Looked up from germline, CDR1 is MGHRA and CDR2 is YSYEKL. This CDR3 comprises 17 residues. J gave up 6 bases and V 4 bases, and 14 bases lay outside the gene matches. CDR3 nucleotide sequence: TGCGCCAGCAGCCCGTACCTGGCAAAACAGGGGTCCGGGGAGCTGTTTTTT. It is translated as CASSPYLAKQGSGELFF.

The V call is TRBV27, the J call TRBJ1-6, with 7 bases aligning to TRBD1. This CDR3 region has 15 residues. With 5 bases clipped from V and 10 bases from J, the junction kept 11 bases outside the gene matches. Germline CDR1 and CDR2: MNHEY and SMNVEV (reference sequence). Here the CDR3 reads CASSGNRDRTSPLHF. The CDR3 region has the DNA TGTGCCAGCAGTGGAAACCGGGACAGAACCTCACCCCTCCACTTT.

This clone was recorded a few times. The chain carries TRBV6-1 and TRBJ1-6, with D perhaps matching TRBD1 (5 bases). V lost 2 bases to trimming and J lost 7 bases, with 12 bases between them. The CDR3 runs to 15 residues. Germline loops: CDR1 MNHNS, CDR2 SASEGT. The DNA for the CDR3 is TGTGCCAGCAGTGAAAGATGGCAGGGCAATTCACCCCTCCACTTT. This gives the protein CASSERWQGNSPLHF.

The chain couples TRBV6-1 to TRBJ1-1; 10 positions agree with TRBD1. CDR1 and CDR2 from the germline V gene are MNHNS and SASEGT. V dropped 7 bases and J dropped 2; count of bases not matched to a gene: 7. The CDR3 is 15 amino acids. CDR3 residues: CASTWTGGPNTEAFF. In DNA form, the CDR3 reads TGTGCCAGCACCTGGACAGGGGGTCCAAACACTGAAGCTTTCTTT.

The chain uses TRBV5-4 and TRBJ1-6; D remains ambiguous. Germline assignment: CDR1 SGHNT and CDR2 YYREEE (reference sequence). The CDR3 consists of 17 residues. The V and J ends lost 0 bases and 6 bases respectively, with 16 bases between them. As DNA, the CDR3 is TGTGCCAGCAGCTTGGGCGAACCCCGGAGGCTTAATTCACCCCTCCACTTT. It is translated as CASSLGEPRRLNSPLHF. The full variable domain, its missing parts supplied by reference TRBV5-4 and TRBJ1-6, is ETGVTQSPTHLIKTRGQQVTLRCSSQSGHNTVSWYQQALGQGPQFIFQYYREEENGRGNFPPRFSGLQFPNYSSELNVNALELDDSALYLCASSLGEPRRLNSPLHFGNGTRLTVT.

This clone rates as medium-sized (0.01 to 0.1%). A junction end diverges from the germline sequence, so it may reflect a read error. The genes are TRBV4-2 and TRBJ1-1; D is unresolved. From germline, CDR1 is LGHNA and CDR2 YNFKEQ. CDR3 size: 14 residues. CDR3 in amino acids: CASSQERRNAEAFF. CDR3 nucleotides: TGTGCCAGCAGCCAAGAGCGCAGGAACGCTGAAGCTTTCTTT.

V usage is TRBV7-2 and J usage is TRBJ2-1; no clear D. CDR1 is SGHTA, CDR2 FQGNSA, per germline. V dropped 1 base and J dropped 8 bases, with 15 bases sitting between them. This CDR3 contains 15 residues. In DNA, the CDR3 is TGTGCCAGCAGCTTAGGTCTGAGGCTACAATATGAGCAGTTCTTC. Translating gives CASSLGLRLQYEQFF. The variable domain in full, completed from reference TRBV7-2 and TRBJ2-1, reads GAGVSQSPSNKVTEKGKDVELRCDPISGHTALYWYRQSLGQGLEFLIYFQGNSAPDKSGLPSDRFSAERTGGSVSTLTIQRTQQEDSAVYLCASSLGLRLQYEQFFGPGTRLTVL.

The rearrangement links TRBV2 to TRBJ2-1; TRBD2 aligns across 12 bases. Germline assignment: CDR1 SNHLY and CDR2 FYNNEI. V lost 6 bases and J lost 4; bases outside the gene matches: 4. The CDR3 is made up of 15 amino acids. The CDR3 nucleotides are TGTGCCAGCAGACTAGCGGGAGGCCGATACAATGAGCAGTTCTTC. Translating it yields CASRLAGGRYNEQFF. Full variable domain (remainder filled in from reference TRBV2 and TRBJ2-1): EPEVTQTPSHQVTQMGQEVILRCVPISNHLYFYWYRQILGQKVEFLVSFYNNEISEKSEIFDDQFSVERPDGSNFTLKIRSTKLEDSAMYFCASRLAGGRYNEQFFGPGTRLTVL.

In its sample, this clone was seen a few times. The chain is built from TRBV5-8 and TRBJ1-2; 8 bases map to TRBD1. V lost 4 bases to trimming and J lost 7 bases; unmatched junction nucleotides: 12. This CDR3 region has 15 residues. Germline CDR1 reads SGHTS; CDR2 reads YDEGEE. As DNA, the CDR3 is TGTGCCAGCAGCCTGTTAGGGCAGGGGGCGTTTGGCTACACCTTC. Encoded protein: CASSLLGQGAFGYTF. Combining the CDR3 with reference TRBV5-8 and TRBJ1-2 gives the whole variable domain EAGVTQSPTHLIKTRGQQATLRCSPISGHTSVYWYQQALGLGLQFLLWYDEGEERNRGNFPPRFSGRQFPNYSSELNVNALELEDSALYLCASSLLGQGAFGYTFGSGTRLTVV.

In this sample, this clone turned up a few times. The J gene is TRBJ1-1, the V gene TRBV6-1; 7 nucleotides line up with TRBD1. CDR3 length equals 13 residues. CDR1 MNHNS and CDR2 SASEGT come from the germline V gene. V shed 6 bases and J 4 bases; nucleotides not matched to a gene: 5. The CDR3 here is CASSYQGGTEAFF. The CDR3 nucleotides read TGTGCCAGCAGCTACCAGGGGGGCACTGAAGCTTTCTTT.

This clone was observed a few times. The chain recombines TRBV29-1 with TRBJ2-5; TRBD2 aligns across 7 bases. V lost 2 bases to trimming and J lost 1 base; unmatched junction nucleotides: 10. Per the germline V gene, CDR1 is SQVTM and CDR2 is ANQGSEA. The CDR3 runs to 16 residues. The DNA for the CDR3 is TGCAGCGTTGAAAGGGTCGAGCGGGGAGTCCAAGAGACCCAGTACTTC. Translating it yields CSVERVERGVQETQYF.

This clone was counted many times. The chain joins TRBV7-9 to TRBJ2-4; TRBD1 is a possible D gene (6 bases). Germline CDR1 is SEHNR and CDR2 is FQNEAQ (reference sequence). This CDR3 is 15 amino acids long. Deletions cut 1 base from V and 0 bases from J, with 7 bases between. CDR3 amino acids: CASSLVGGAKNIQYF. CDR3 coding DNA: TGTGCCAGCAGCTTAGTAGGGGGAGCCAAAAACATTCAGTACTTC.

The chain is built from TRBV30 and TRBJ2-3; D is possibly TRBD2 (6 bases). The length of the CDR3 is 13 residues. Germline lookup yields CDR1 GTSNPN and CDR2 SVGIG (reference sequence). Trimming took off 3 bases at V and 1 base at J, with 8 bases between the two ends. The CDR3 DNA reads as TGTGCCTGGAGAACGGGAGGCACAGATACGCAGTATTTT. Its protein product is CAWRTGGTDTQYF.

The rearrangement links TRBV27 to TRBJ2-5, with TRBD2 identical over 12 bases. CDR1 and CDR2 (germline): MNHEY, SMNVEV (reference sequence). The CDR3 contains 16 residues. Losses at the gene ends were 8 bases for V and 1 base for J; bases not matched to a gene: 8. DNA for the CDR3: TGTGCCAGCGGATGGGCTAGCGGGAGGGCCCAAGAGACCCAGTACTTC. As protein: CASGWASGRAQETQYF.

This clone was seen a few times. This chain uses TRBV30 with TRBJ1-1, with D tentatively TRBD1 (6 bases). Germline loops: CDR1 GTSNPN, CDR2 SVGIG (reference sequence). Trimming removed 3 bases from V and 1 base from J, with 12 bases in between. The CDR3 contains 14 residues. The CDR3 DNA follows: TGTGCCTGGAGCATCGGACAGAGGAACACTGAAGCTTTCTTT. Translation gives CAWSIGQRNTEAFF.

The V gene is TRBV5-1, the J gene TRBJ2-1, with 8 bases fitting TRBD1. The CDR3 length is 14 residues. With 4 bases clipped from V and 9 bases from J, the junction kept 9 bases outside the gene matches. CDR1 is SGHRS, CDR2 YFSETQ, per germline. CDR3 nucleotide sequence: TGCGCCAGCAGCCGGACAGGGTCTAACGGTGAGCAGTTCTTC. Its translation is CASSRTGSNGEQFF.

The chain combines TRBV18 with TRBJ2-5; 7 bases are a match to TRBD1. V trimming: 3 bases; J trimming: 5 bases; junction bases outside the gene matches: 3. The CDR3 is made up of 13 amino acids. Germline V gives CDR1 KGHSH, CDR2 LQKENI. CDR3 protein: CASSPTGIETQYF. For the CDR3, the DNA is TGTGCCAGCTCACCGACAGGGATCGAGACCCAGTACTTC.

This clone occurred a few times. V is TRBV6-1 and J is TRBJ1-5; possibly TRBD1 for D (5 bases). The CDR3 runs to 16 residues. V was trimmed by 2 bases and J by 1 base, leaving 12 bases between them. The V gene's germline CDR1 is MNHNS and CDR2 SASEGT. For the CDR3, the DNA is TGTGCCAGCAGTGAACTGGGCCCAGGGAGCAATCAGCCCCAGCATTTT. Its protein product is CASSELGPGSNQPQHF.

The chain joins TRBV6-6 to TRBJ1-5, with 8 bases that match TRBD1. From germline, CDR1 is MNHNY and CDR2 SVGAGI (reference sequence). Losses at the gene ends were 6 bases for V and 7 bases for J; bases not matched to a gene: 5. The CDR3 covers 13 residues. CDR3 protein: CASRLTGDQPQHF. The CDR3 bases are TGTGCCAGCAGGCTGACAGGGGACCAGCCCCAGCATTTT.

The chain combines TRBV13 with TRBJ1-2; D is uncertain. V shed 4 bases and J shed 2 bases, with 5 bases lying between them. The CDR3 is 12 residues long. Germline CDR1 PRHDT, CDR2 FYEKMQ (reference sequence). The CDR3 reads CASSSLNYGYTF. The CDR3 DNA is TGTGCCAGCAGCTCTCTAAACTATGGCTACACCTTC.

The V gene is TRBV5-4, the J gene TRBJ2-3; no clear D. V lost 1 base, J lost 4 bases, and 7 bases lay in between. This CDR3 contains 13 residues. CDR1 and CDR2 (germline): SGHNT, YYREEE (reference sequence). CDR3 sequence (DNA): TGTGCCAGCAGCTTGCCCCCGGCAGATACGCAGTATTTT. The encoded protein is CASSLPPADTQYF.

CDR3 sequence: CASSVTSGRGNEQFF. CDR3 DNA sequence: TGTGCCAGCAGCGTGACTAGCGGGAGGGGCAATGAGCAGTTCTTC. The chain couples TRBV5-4 to TRBJ2-1, with 14 bases aligning to TRBD2. Germline CDR1 reads SGHNT; CDR2 reads YYREEE (reference sequence). The CDR3 is made up of 15 amino acids. V gave up 4 bases and J gave up 6 bases; unmatched junction bases: 3.

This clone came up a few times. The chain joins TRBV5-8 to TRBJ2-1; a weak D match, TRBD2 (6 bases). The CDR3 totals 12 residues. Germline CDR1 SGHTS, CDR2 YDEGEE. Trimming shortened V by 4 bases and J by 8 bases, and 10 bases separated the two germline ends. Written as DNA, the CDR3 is TGTGCCAGCAGCGGAGGGCGGCATGAGCAGTTCTTC. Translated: CASSGGRHEQFF.

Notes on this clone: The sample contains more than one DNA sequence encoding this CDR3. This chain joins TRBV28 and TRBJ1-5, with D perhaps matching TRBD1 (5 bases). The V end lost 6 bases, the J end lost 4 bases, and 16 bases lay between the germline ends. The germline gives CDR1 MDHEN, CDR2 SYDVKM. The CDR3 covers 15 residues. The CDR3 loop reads CASSFAGVWNQPQHF. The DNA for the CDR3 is TGTGCCAGCAGCTTTGCGGGGGTGTGGAATCAGCCCCAGCATTTT.

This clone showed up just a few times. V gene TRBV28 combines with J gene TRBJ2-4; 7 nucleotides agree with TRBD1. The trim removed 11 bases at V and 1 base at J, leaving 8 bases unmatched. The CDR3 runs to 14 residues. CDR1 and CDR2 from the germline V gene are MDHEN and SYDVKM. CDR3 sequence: CASRQGRAKNIQYF. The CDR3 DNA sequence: TGTGCCTCTCGACAGGGCCGGGCCAAAAACATTCAGTACTTC.

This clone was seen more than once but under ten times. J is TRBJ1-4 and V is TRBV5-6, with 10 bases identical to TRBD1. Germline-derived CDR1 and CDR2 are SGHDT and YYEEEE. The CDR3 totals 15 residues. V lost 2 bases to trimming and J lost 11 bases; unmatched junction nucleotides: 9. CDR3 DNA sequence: TGTGCCAGCAGCTTCCGACAGGGGGCGAATGGGAAACTGTTTTTT. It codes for CASSFRQGANGKLFF.

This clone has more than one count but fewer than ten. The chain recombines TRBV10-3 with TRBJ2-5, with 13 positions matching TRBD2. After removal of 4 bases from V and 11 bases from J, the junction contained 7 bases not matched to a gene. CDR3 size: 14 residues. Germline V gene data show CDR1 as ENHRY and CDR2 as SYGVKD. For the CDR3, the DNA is TGTGCCATCAGTGGGGGACTAGCGGGAATTGAGCAGTACTTC. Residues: CAISGGLAGIEQYF.

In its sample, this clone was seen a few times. CDR3 amino acids: CAWSVGRAGLYNEQFF. DNA for the CDR3: TGTGCCTGGAGTGTAGGGCGGGCGGGCCTCTACAATGAGCAGTTCTTC. The V gene is TRBV30, the J gene TRBJ2-1, with a tentative D call TRBD2 (5 bases). Germline values: CDR1 GTSNPN, CDR2 SVGIG (reference sequence). CDR3 size: 16 residues. V dropped 0 bases and J dropped 3 bases, with 15 bases sitting between them.

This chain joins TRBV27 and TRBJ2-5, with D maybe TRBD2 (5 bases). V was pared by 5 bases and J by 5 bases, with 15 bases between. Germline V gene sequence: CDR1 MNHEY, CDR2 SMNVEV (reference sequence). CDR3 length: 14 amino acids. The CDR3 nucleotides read TGTGCCAGCAGTCTCAATCCTTCGGGGGAGACCCAGTACTTC. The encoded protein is CASSLNPSGETQYF.